The source of this T cell receptor beta chain is a study of regulatory T cells in long-lasting Graves disease. Library construction for TCR beta used iRepertoire HTBI primers and Arm-PCR of CDR3 regions. TCRdb re-derived calls from the multiplex PCR reads in MiXCR, one entry per CDR3 protein. The sample lists some 330,000 distinct CDR3 sequences, 20% to 25% occurring once. Time point meaning: persistent/refractory GD, antithyroid drugs over 5 years with positive TRAb. RNA extracted from PBMCs served as the sequencing template. The study, taken as a whole, reports: Peripheral blood alone, not thyroid tissue, underwent study.

V dropped 3 bases and J dropped 4 bases, with 6 bases sitting between them. CDR1 and CDR2 from the germline V gene are LNHNV and YYDKDF (reference sequence). The CDR3 has 13 residues. This clonotype has ten or more counts. What it binds is unknown. The rearrangement links TRBV15 to TRBJ2-2; D remains unclear. The sequence was collected from a middle-aged woman with Graves disease. Sequenced material: peripheral blood mononuclear cells (PBMCs), taken when the disease was refractory, from a patient treated with antithyroid drugs. CDR3 sequence (DNA): TGTGCCACCAGCAGCGCACTCACCGGGGAGCTGTTTTTT. Its translation: CATSSALTGELFF. The full variable domain, with the rest looked up from reference TRBV15 and TRBJ2-2, is DAMVIQNPRYQVTQFGKPVTLSCSQTLNHNVMYWYQQKSSQAPKLLFHYYDKDFNNEADTPDNFQSRRPNTSFCFLDIRSPGLGDTAMYLCATSSALTGELFFGEGSRLTVL.